This T cell receptor beta chain is drawn from a study of HIV-infected patients and healthy controls. The repertoire came from unfractionated whole blood and reflected all unsorted peripheral T cells. The table lists this clonotype with many counts. Germline V gene sequence: CDR1 SGHTA, CDR2 FQGTGA. Between the trimmed V and J ends, which lost 7 bases and 1 base, there was a span of 10 bases. CDR3 length: 13 amino acids. Around 530 ng RNA was reverse transcribed with alpha and beta constant-region primers. Alpha and beta chain libraries were made separately by chain-specific third strand synthesis with multiplexing indices. The library had 12-nucleotide molecular identifiers formed by two random hexamers joined together. TCRdb ran MiXCR on the 5' RACE reads and lists one entry per CDR3 protein. The sample has around 19,000 distinct CDR3 sequences, about 8.9% seen once.

The source of this sequence is an adult in good health. The genes are TRBV7-3 and TRBJ1-1; D gene ambiguous. Sequenced input: blood. CDR3 region: CASTSGPNTEAFF. CDR3 in DNA: TGTGCCAGCACATCCGGCCCGAACACTGAAGCTTTCTTT. Together with reference TRBV7-3 and TRBJ1-1, the CDR3 gives the full variable domain: GAGVSQTPSNKVTEKGKYVELRCDPISGHTALYWYRQSLGQGPEFLIYFQGTGAADDSGLPNDRFFAVRPEGSVSTLKIQRTERGDSAVYLCASTSGPNTEAFFGQGTRLTVV.